Included here is one T cell receptor beta chain sequence, with context. Its antigen target is currently unknown. No base quality information exists; no much larger clone differs at one position. The germline V gene yields ENHRY for CDR1 and SYGVKD for CDR2. The CDR3, from cysteine to phenylalanine, totals 15 residues. CDR3 DNA only is kept here, 45 bases in frame from base 1. The junction shows trimming of 2 bases on V and 2 bases on J, and the gene matches do not reach 4 bases of it. The sample is drawn from a study of blood T cell repertoires in COVID-19 (dated by TCRdb to between 2020 and 2021). In terms of the full investigation: Samples from collaborators originated in the United States, Italy and Spain and spanned both the acute and convalescent phases of COVID-19. The prospective study material was composed of cDNA or gDNA derived from T cells, B-cell-depleted T cells, or PBMCs. Subjects who had been exposed to COVID-19, were actively infected with it, or had recovered from it provided the deeply sampled blood TCRbeta repertoires that made up the dataset. The repertoires were made available in a free public database intended to serve as a resource for research on the immune response to SARS-CoV-2. Samples were obtained from the ongoing ImmuneRACE study (first 160 participants) and from approximately 1,200 subjects provided by 6 global collaborators. Sample metadata almost always included a de-identified subject ID, COVID-19 status, age in years and sex. HLA class I and class II types, where available, came from metadata supplied by the sample provider rather than from assay-based typing. The investigation overall reported the following: Clinical and demographic metadata were provided uncurated, with the amount varying by source and participant.

The immunoSEQ Assay, a bias-controlled multiplex PCR, was used to amplify TCRbeta CDR3 regions from genomic DNA. The paper's data handling went like this. Nucleated cell counts per sample were estimated from amplification of reference gene primers within the assay. To quantify the absolute abundance of each unique TCRbeta CDR3 rearrangement, sequence reads were collapsed and filtered. Productive Simpson clonality was computed per sample as the square root of Simpson's diversity index over productive rearrangements. TCRdb stores this immuneACCESS table with in-frame sequences only. Part of the clones is absent; in the studies checked, under half of the shortfall reflects unresolved V genes, and no reason is known for the rest. That table supplies the V and J calls and clone size; D and trimming were determined from the DNA. Counted in this sample were a few hundred thousand clones; more than 70% of them appeared once. Approximately 7.2% of the sample is held by the ten biggest clonotypes.

A second Seattle source provided samples from volunteer blood donors who had recovered from COVID-19. Each collaborating institution followed its own protocols to collect whole blood in K2EDTA tubes. Collaborator samples were shipped for TCRbeta analysis as frozen whole blood, isolated PBMCs, or DNA extracted from either sample type. The rearranged chain carries TRBV10-3 and TRBJ2-5, with 8 junctional bases fitting TRBD2. Sequenced material: peripheral blood. This TCR was recovered from a woman aged 30 to 39 who had recovered from COVID-19. The DNA sequence follows: TGTGCCATCAGTGAGCTCGGCGGGGGGCAAGAGACCCAGTACTTC. This encodes CAISELGGGQETQYF.